This TCR beta chain was recorded in a study of OX40 agonist ivuxolimab in advanced cancers. Trimming removed 0 bases at V and 1 base at J, with 9 bases between. Per germline, CDR1 SGDLS and CDR2 YYNGEE. The CDR3 extends over 15 amino acids. Assay used: immunoSEQ multiplex PCR; TCRdb lists only in-frame clones, some missing. The sample lists approximately 77,000 clones; 80% to 95% were seen once. This clone was seen only once. This sequence joins TRBV9 and TRBJ2-3; the D gene is possibly TRBD2 (6 bases). This material consisted of CD4+ or CD8+ T cells sorted from blood, taken in a trial of the OX40 agonist ivuxolimab. This receptor was identified in an adult with an advanced solid tumor such as melanoma, head and neck, liver or kidney cancer. CDR3 sequence reads: CASSVDASGTDTQYF. The CDR3 DNA is TGTGCCAGCAGCGTAGACGCTAGCGGCACAGATACGCAGTATTTT.